Presented here are 12 T cell receptor beta chains from one specimen sequenced in a study of blood T cell repertoires in COVID-19. Data came from immunoSEQ multiplex PCR; TCRdb stores just in-frame clones and leaves some out. The repertoire consists of 200,000 to 300,000 clones, with around 83% occurring once and the leading ten covering roughly 10%. Sample: peripheral blood. The receptors derive from a woman older than 75 with acute or convalescent COVID-19.

This rearrangement joins TRBV19 to TRBJ1-5; D gene uncertain. V shed 2 bases and J shed 1 base, with 6 bases lying between them. Germline CDR1 LNHDA, CDR2 SQIVND (reference sequence). The CDR3 has 14 residues. The CDR3 loop is CASSIMTSNQPQHF. As DNA, the CDR3 is TGTGCCAGTAGTATAATGACAAGCAATCAGCCCCAGCATTTT.

This chain uses TRBV21-1 with TRBJ1-2; the table's TRBD1 call for D was not verified on the DNA. TRBV21-1 counts as a pseudogene. The CDR3 extends over 13 amino acids. CDR3 bases: TGTGCCAGCAGCGGGACAGGGTCTAATGGCTACACCTTC. It yields the protein CASSGTGSNGYTF.

The chain carries TRBV5-4 and TRBJ2-5; no clear D gene. Trimming took 2 bases from V and 1 from J, leaving 9 bases between them. This CDR3 contains 14 residues. The germline gives CDR1 SGHNT, CDR2 YYREEE (reference sequence). CDR3 protein: CASSLRHIQETQYF. For the CDR3, the DNA is TGTGCCAGCAGCTTAAGACACATCCAAGAGACCCAGTACTTC. Combining the CDR3 with reference TRBV5-4 and TRBJ2-5 gives the whole variable domain ETGVTQSPTHLIKTRGQQVTLRCSSQSGHNTVSWYQQALGQGPQFIFQYYREEENGRGNFPPRFSGLQFPNYSSELNVNALELDDSALYLCASSLRHIQETQYFGPGTRLLVL.

CDR3 nucleotides: TGTGCCAGTAAGGTTCAGGGCCAAGAGACCCAGTACTTC. As protein: CASKVQGQETQYF. V and J are TRBV19 and TRBJ2-5, with D possibly TRBD1 on 5 matching bases. Looked up from germline, CDR1 is LNHDA and CDR2 is SQIVND (reference sequence). V shed 7 bases and J shed 1 base, with 10 bases lying between them. This CDR3 spans 13 amino acids.

The chain combines TRBV28 with TRBJ1-2, with 7 bases aligning to TRBD1. The germline V gene has CDR1 MDHEN and CDR2 SYDVKM. This CDR3 region has 11 residues. With 3 bases clipped from V and 13 bases from J, the junction kept 5 bases outside the gene matches. In nucleotides, the CDR3 is TGTGCCAGCAGTTTGCAACAGGGGATCACCTTC. Translating gives CASSLQQGITF.

The V and J genes are TRBV30 and TRBJ2-5; TRBD2 aligns across 16 bases. The CDR3 runs 17 residues. Germline CDR1 reads GTSNPN; CDR2 reads SVGIG (reference sequence). After removal of 3 bases from V and 4 bases from J, the junction contained 8 bases not matched to a gene. CDR3 amino acids: CAWSPTGTSGGAETQYF. DNA for the CDR3: TGTGCCTGGAGCCCGACCGGGACTAGCGGGGGGGCAGAGACCCAGTACTTC.

The chain carries TRBV7-8 and TRBJ1-5; D perhaps matches TRBD1 (5 bases). Germline CDR1 SGHVS, CDR2 FQNEAQ. The CDR3 is 14 residues long. Trimming removed 5 bases from V and 5 bases from J, with 13 bases in between. The CDR3 is CASSLQGVDQPQHF. In DNA form, the CDR3 reads TGTGCCAGCAGCCTGCAGGGTGTAGATCAGCCCCAGCATTTT.

The chain employs TRBV7-6 and TRBJ1-6; 7 bases line up with TRBD1. The CDR3 extends over 16 amino acids. V shed 5 bases and J 4 bases; nucleotides not matched to a gene: 8. Germline-derived CDR1 and CDR2 are SGHVS and FNYEAQ. CDR3 sequence: CASSPRPGQYNSPLHF. The CDR3 coding sequence is TGTGCCAGCAGCCCACGACCGGGACAGTATAATTCACCCCTCCACTTT.

V gene TRBV6-6 combines with J gene TRBJ2-6; 11 bases agree with TRBD1. There are 19 residues in the CDR3. The V gene end was trimmed by 5 bases and the J gene end by 3 bases; junction bases not matched to a gene: 12. From germline, CDR1 is MNHNY and CDR2 SVGAGI (reference sequence). CDR3 coding DNA: TGTGCCAGCAGTCCTAGGACAGGGGGCGCGTTAGGTGGGGCCAACGTCCTGACTTTC. Protein: CASSPRTGGALGGANVLTF.

The V and J genes are TRBV11-2 and TRBJ1-3; 7 nucleotides align to TRBD1. The germline V gene encodes CDR1 SGHAT and CDR2 FQNNGV. V was pared by 3 bases and J by 0 bases, with 5 bases of the junction left unmatched. This CDR3 contains 16 residues. The CDR3 nucleotides read TGTGCCAGCAGCTTGGGACAGCTTAACTCTGGAAACACCATATATTTT. Protein sequence: CASSLGQLNSGNTIYF.

This rearrangement joins TRBV7-6 to TRBJ1-2; 11 bases align to TRBD1. Germline loops: CDR1 SGHVS, CDR2 FNYEAQ. The CDR3 has 15 amino acids. The junction had 6 bases not matched to a gene; V was cut back by 2 bases and J by 7 bases. The CDR3: CASSLIGQGASGYTF. CDR3 DNA: TGTGCCAGCAGCTTAATCGGACAGGGGGCGAGTGGCTACACCTTC. Full variable domain (outside the CDR3, taken from reference TRBV7-6 and TRBJ1-2): GAGVSQSPRYKVTKRGQDVALRCDPISGHVSLYWYRQALGQGPEFLTYFNYEAQQDKSGLPNDRFSAERPEGSISTLTIQRTEQRDSAMYRCASSLIGQGASGYTFGSGTRLTVV.

As concerns this clone: The same CDR3 also results from other DNA sequences found in this sample. The chain recombines TRBV5-1 with TRBJ2-7, with TRBD1 matching over 7 bases. With V trimmed by 4 bases and J by 0 bases, 4 bases remained unmatched. The CDR3 spans 14 residues. Germline-derived CDR1 and CDR2 are SGHRS and YFSETQ. The CDR3 DNA reads TGCGCCAGCAGCCCAAGGACAGGCTCCTACGAGCAGTACTTC. It yields the protein CASSPRTGSYEQYF. The full variable domain, rest sourced from reference TRBV5-1 and TRBJ2-7, is KAGVTQTPRYLIKTRGQQVTLSCSPISGHRSVSWYQQTPGQGLQFLFEYFSETQRNKGNFPGRFSGRQFSNSRSEMNVSTLELGDSALYLCASSPRTGSYEQYFGPGTRLTVT.